Following are 5 T cell receptor beta chains from one sample sequenced in a study of blood T cell repertoires in COVID-19 (dated by TCRdb to the early 2020s). Library generation was performed with the immunoSEQ multiplex PCR assay. Held by TCRdb, this immuneACCESS table contains in-frame sequences only and omits some clones. Under half of the omission traces to an unresolved V gene where checked; the cause of the rest is unknown. The sample data list roughly 49,000 clones, and 80% to 85% of these were observed just once. The ten largest clones take up more than 1.5% of the sample. The sequencing input was peripheral blood. The receptors were gathered from a man in his fifties with acute or convalescent COVID-19.

This clone was picked up a small number of times. The J gene is TRBJ1-3, the V gene TRBV11-2; D uncertain. The V end lost 0 bases, the J end lost 2 bases, and 5 bases lay between the germline ends. CDR3 length: 14 residues. CDR1 is SGHAT, CDR2 FQNNGV, per germline. Written as DNA, the CDR3 is TGTGCCAGCAGCTTAGAGTTTACTGGAAACACCATATATTTT. Its translation: CASSLEFTGNTIYF.

V is TRBV4-2 and J is TRBJ1-2, with 10 bases that match TRBD1. There are 16 residues in the CDR3. From germline, CDR1 is LGHNA and CDR2 YNFKEQ. The V gene end was trimmed by 0 bases and the J gene end by 8 bases; junction bases not matched to a gene: 9. This CDR3 reads CASSQDETGGLRGYTF. The CDR3 region has the DNA TGTGCCAGCAGCCAAGATGAGACAGGGGGCTTGAGGGGCTACACCTTC.

The genes are TRBV28 and TRBJ1-2; weak D call: TRBD1 (5 bases). The CDR3 sequence is 12 residues long. V was cut by 3 bases and J by 7 bases, with 9 bases left in between. Germline CDR1 is MDHEN and CDR2 is SYDVKM. DNA of the CDR3: TGTGCCAGCAGTTTTGCAGGGTTTGGCTACACCTTC. Protein product: CASSFAGFGYTF.

The chain uses TRBV25-1 and TRBJ2-5; 7 nucleotides align to TRBD1. The V segment lost 4 bases and the J segment 4 bases; nucleotides outside the gene matches: 6. The CDR3 has 14 residues. Per the germline V gene, CDR1 is MGHDK and CDR2 is SYGVNS. The CDR3 coding sequence is TGTGCCAGCAGTGCGGCAGGGGGATTAGAGACCCAGTACTTC. Translated, it gives CASSAAGGLETQYF.

V gene TRBV6-6 combines with J gene TRBJ2-1, with 10 bases lining up with TRBD1. The CDR3 covers 15 residues. V shed 2 bases and J 6 bases; nucleotides not matched to a gene: 4. Per the germline V gene, CDR1 is MNHNY and CDR2 is SVGAGI (reference sequence). The CDR3 reads CASSYGGQGGNEQFF. Here the CDR3 DNA reads TGTGCCAGCAGTTACGGCGGACAGGGGGGCAATGAGCAGTTCTTC.